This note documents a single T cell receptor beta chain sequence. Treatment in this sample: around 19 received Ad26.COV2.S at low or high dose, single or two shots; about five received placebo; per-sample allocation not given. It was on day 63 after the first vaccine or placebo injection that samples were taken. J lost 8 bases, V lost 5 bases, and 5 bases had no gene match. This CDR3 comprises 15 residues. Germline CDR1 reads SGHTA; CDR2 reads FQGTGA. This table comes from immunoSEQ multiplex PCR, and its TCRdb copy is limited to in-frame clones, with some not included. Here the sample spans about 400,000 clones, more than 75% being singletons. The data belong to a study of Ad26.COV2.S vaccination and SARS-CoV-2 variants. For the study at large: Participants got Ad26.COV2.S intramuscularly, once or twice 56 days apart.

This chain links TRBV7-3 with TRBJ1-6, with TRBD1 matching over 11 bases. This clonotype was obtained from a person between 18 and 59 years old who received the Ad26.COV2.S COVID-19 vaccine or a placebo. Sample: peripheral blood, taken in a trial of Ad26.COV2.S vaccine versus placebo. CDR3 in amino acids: CASSTGQGVDSPLHF. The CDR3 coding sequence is TGTGCCAGCAGCACGGGACAGGGGGTAGATTCACCCCTCCACTTT.